The 15 T cell receptor beta chains below were found in one sample sequenced in a study of kidney transplant recipient with SARS-CoV-2 infection. One entry per CDR3 protein, called by TCRdb with MiXCR from the reads. Here the sample spans approximately 240,000 distinct CDR3 sequences, about 30% being singletons. Sample: a blood sample, taken at baseline and between days 110 and 120 from a kidney transplant recipient. These receptors were obtained from a male patient in his thirties who had COVID-19 and was a kidney transplant recipient. Some T cells may be provided by the graft donor.

This clonotype was counted many times. CDR3 in amino acids: CASRTHHPRKTYGYTF. CDR3 nucleotide sequence: TGTGCCAGCCGGACACATCATCCACGAAAGACCTATGGCTACACCTTC. V gene TRBV5-8 combines with J gene TRBJ1-2; TRBD1 might be the D (5 bases). Looked up from germline, CDR1 is SGHTS and CDR2 is YDEGEE. The CDR3 runs 16 residues. Trimming took 7 bases from V and 4 from J, leaving 23 bases between them. The full variable domain, its missing parts supplied by reference TRBV5-8 and TRBJ1-2, is EAGVTQSPTHLIKTRGQQATLRCSPISGHTSVYWYQQALGLGLQFLLWYDEGEERNRGNFPPRFSGRQFPNYSSELNVNALELEDSALYLCASRTHHPRKTYGYTFGSGTRLTVV.

Note on this clonotype: This could be a read error, since a much larger clone is one nucleotide away. The chain links TRBV20-1 to TRBJ2-7; 8 positions agree with TRBD2. The CDR3 spans 16 residues. Germline CDR1 reads DFQATT; CDR2 reads SNEGSKA (reference sequence). Trimming removed 0 bases from V and 2 bases from J; junction bases left unmatched: 9. In DNA form, the CDR3 reads TGCAGTGCTAGAGATCTGGCCGGGGGGGAAGCCTACGAGCAGTACTTC. This gives the protein CSARDLAGGEAYEQYF.

Only a few counts were recorded for this clonotype. V is TRBV10-1 and J is TRBJ2-3; no clear D gene. Germline V gene lookup returns CDR1 WNHNN and CDR2 SYGVQD (reference sequence). The CDR3 consists of 13 residues. V gave up 3 bases and J gave up 2 bases, with 6 bases separating them. The CDR3 region is CASSDPYTDTQYF. CDR3 coding DNA: TGCGCCAGCAGTGACCCCTACACAGATACGCAGTATTTT.

Regarding this clonotype: With a much larger clone just one base away, this may be a read error. The chain combines TRBV9 with TRBJ1-2; D is unresolved. The germline gives CDR1 SGDLS, CDR2 YYNGEE. V lost 0 bases to trimming and J lost 9 bases, with 15 bases between them. There are 14 residues in the CDR3. The CDR3 DNA is TGTGCCAGCAGCGTAGTTACACTGAGTTCCAGCTACACCTTC. It specifies CASSVVTLSSSYTF.

As to this clonotype: This may arise from a read error, as a much more abundant clone is one base away. The chain's CDR3 is CAGSKGRTGRAQETQYF. The CDR3 DNA sequence: TGTGCCGGCAGTAAGGGACGGACTGGGAGAGCCCAAGAGACCCAGTACTTC. The chain carries TRBV6-1 and TRBJ2-5; D could derive from TRBD1 or TRBD2 (5 bases each). Germline V gene sequence: CDR1 MNHNS, CDR2 SASEGT. This CDR3 contains 17 residues.

A note on this clonotype: This may be a read error, as it is one base from a much larger clone. The CDR3, as DNA: TGTACCAGTAGCCTCGGGGTTGGAGATGGCTACACCTTC. Translating gives CTSSLGVGDGYTF. The rearrangement uses TRBV19 and TRBJ1-2; no reliable D call. Per the germline V gene, CDR1 is LNHDA and CDR2 is SQIVND (reference sequence). The CDR3 has 13 amino acids. The full variable domain, completed using reference TRBV19 and TRBJ1-2, is DGGITQSPKYLFRKEGQNVTLSCEQNLNHDAMYWYRQDPGQGLRLIYYSQIVNDFQKGDIAEGYSVSREKKESFPLTVTSAQKNPTAFYLCTSSLGVGDGYTFGSGTRLTVV.

The sample holds many counts of this clonotype. This chain uses TRBV3-1 with TRBJ2-5; D gene unclear. V lost 3 bases and J lost 5, with 22 bases in between. The CDR3 sequence is 17 residues long. Germline loops: CDR1 LGHDT, CDR2 YNNKEL (reference sequence). The CDR3 here is CASSHYVPISFSETQYF. CDR3 in DNA: TGTGCCAGCAGCCATTATGTTCCCATTTCTTTCTCTGAGACCCAGTACTTC.

This clonotype was observed at least ten times. The V call is TRBV28, the J call TRBJ1-5; D unclear. Germline-derived CDR1 and CDR2 are MDHEN and SYDVKM. Trimming removed 7 bases from V and 8 bases from J, with 12 bases in between. The CDR3 runs 12 residues. The chain's CDR3 is CASNFWIEPQHF. DNA of the CDR3: TGTGCCAGCAATTTTTGGATTGAGCCCCAGCATTTT.

This clonotype has ten or more counts. CDR3 amino acids: CASSAGNPISIRTEAFF. The CDR3 bases are TGTGCCAGCAGCGCAGGCAATCCCATTTCAATTCGCACTGAAGCTTTCTTT. The chain links TRBV3-1 to TRBJ1-1, with D unclear. Germline CDR1 is LGHDT and CDR2 is YNNKEL (reference sequence). The CDR3 sequence is 17 residues long. Deletions cut 5 bases from V and 4 bases from J, with 23 bases between.

A note on this clonotype: Possible read error: a much larger clone is one base away. This chain links TRBV5-8 with TRBJ1-2; no firm D call. The CDR3 spans 16 residues. Looked up from germline, CDR1 is SGHTS and CDR2 is YDEGEE. The DNA of the CDR3 is TGTGCCAGCATGGTAGATCATCCACGAAAGACCTATGGCCACACCTTC. Translating gives CASMVDHPRKTYGHTF.

This clonotype was seen just once. V usage is TRBV28 and J usage is TRBJ1-4; 7 bases map to TRBD1. Germline V gives CDR1 MDHEN, CDR2 SYDVKM. The CDR3 has 16 residues. V lost 8 bases to trimming and J lost 8 bases; unmatched junction nucleotides: 17. The CDR3 loop reads CASYRGRTFRSEKLFF. CDR3 DNA: TGTGCCAGCTACAGGGGAAGAACGTTTCGGTCGGAAAAACTGTTTTTT.

The sample holds many counts of this clonotype. J is TRBJ1-2 and V is TRBV7-8; D not resolved. Germline CDR1 SGHVS, CDR2 FQNEAQ. V lost 5 bases and J 4 bases, leaving 23 bases between the germline ends. The CDR3 consists of 17 residues. CDR3 region: CASSPFMFTRKTYGYTF. CDR3 nucleotides: TGTGCCAGCAGCCCGTTCATGTTTACCCGAAAGACCTATGGCTACACCTTC.

The table lists this clonotype with a count of one. One junction end disagrees with the germline gene, perhaps due to a read error. This chain links TRBV9 with TRBJ2-7, with 9 positions matching TRBD2. CDR3 length equals 18 residues. Per the germline V gene, CDR1 is SGDLS and CDR2 is YYNGEE. CDR3: CAISVGAVAGEPGYEQHF. For the CDR3, the DNA is TGTGCCATCAGCGTAGGAGCGGTAGCGGGGGAACCAGGTTACGAGCAGCACTTC. The complete variable domain, with remaining parts taken from reference TRBV9 and TRBJ2-7, reads DSGVTQTPKHLITATGQRVTLRCSPRSGDLSVYWYQQSLDQGLQFLIQYYNGEERAKGNILERFSAQQFPDLHSELNLSSLELGDSALYFCAISVGAVAGEPGYEQHFGPGTRLTVT.

A word on this clonotype: A much larger clonotype is one base distant, so this may be a read error. The genes are TRBV4-1 and TRBJ1-4; D unresolved. CDR1 MGHRA and CDR2 YSYEKL come from the germline V gene. Trimming cost V 4 bases and J 12 bases, with 18 bases left between them. The CDR3 runs to 14 residues. The CDR3 region is CASSPNVAFVELFF. Written as DNA, the CDR3 is TGCGCCAGCAGCCCGAACGTTGCGTTCGTGGAACTGTTTTTT.

Of note for this clonotype: A much bigger clone sits one base away, suggesting this may be a read error. The rearrangement links TRBV5-5 to TRBJ1-6; the D gene is possibly TRBD1 (5 bases). Germline V lookup: CDR1 SGHKS, CDR2 YYEKEE (reference sequence). This CDR3 contains 16 residues. CDR3 protein: CTSSHGGEGRNSPLHF. The CDR3 DNA reads as TGTACCAGCAGCCACGGGGGGGAGGGACGAAATTCACCCCTCCACTTT.